The sequence of this T cell receptor beta chain was determined in a study of blood T cell repertoires in COVID-19. The method was immunoSEQ multiplex PCR; TCRdb's version includes in-frame clones alone and lacks a portion of them. Among around 250,000 clones listed, around 89% were seen once. Participants' reported clinical history set cohort assignment. The CDR3 has 15 residues. Per germline, CDR1 SGHRS and CDR2 YFSETQ. V was clipped by 3 bases and J by 3 bases, with 15 bases between them. The rearrangement joins TRBV5-1 to TRBJ1-1; no definite D call. The sequencing input was PBMCs or T cells enriched from blood (not recorded which). The sequence came from a middle-aged woman with acute COVID-19. Here the CDR3 DNA reads TGCGCCAGCAGCTCTATCCCCGCCGGGGACACTGAAGCTTTCTTT. Amino acid sequence: CASSSIPAGDTEAFF.